Listed below are T cell receptor beta chains from one sample, sequenced in a study of T cell responses to AZD1222 COVID-19 vaccine. Data came from immunoSEQ multiplex PCR; TCRdb stores just in-frame clones and leaves some out. The sample records about 140,000 clones, roughly 90% being singletons. Sequenced material: peripheral blood, taken 28 days after the second AZD1222 dose. These receptors were obtained from an adult who received the AZD1222 COVID-19 vaccine. The CDR3 runs from the conserved cysteine through the conserved F or W. Each record gives: J gene, D gene, V gene, clone size, CDR3 protein, CDR3 DNA. The D gene is left open where the match is weak. Rows give clone size only sometimes, using once, few, many, or a class for an expanded clone.

>TRBJ1-6|NA|TRBV27|few
CASSITRQVGMDSPLHF
TGTGCCAGCAGTATCACAAGGCAGGTTGGGATGGATTCACCCCTCCACTTT
>TRBJ1-4|NA|TRBV5-5|NA
CASSLLGVSNEKLFF
TGTGCCAGCAGCTTGCTGGGGGTCTCTAATGAAAAACTGTTTTTT
>TRBJ2-7|TRBD2|TRBV29-1|NA
CSVELREGRNEQYF
TGCAGCGTTGAATTGCGGGAGGGTCGGAACGAGCAGTACTTC
>TRBJ1-2|TRBD1|TRBV28|NA
CASRPTGGAPGYTF
TGTGCCAGCAGGCCCACAGGGGGCGCCCCTGGCTACACCTTC
>TRBJ2-3|TRBD1|TRBV14|once
CASSRKRGPGTDTQYF
TGTGCCAGCAGCCGGAAGAGGGGGCCGGGCACAGATACGCAGTATTTT
>TRBJ1-5|NA|TRBV6-5|few
CASSPTSNQPQHF
TGTGCCAGCAGCCCGACAAGCAATCAGCCCCAGCATTTT
>TRBJ2-1|NA|TRBV3-1/TRBV3-2|NA
CASRGNEQFF
TGTGCCAGCAGGGGGAATGAGCAGTTCTTC
>TRBJ1-2|NA|TRBV24-1|NA
CATSDTMEGDYGYTF
TGTGCCACCAGTGACACAATGGAGGGGGATTATGGCTACACCTTC
>TRBJ1-2|TRBD1|TRBV29-1|NA
CSVETGQGYGYTF
TGCAGCGTTGAAACAGGACAGGGGTATGGCTACACCTTC
>TRBJ1-2|TRBD1|TRBV5-8|NA
CASSFRQGQGIRGYTF
TGTGCCAGCAGCTTCAGGCAGGGACAGGGGATTCGCGGCTACACCTTC
>TRBJ1-6|NA|TRBV18|NA
CASSQPGNYNSPLHF
TGTGCCAGCTCTCAACCAGGGAACTATAATTCACCCCTCCACTTT
>TRBJ1-2|NA|TRBV20-1|once
CSAPTGLGYTF
TGCAGTGCTCCAACAGGGTTAGGCTACACCTTC
>TRBJ1-1|NA|TRBV7-9|NA
CASMGQPNTEAFF
TGTGCCAGCATGGGTCAGCCGAACACTGAAGCTTTCTTT
>TRBJ2-7|TRBD1|TRBV6-2/TRBV6-3|NA
CASSSRDRHSYEQYF
TGTGCCAGCAGTTCCCGGGACAGGCACTCCTACGAGCAGTACTTC
>TRBJ1-1|NA|TRBV11-1|NA
CASSLQALNTEAFF
TGTGCCAGCAGCTTACAGGCCTTGAACACTGAAGCTTTCTTT
>TRBJ1-1|TRBD1|TRBV28|NA
CASSLGPGTGAVYTEAFF
TGTGCCAGCAGTTTAGGTCCAGGGACAGGGGCTGTTTACACTGAAGCTTTCTTT
>TRBJ1-1|TRBD1|TRBV7-8|NA
CASSLGTATEAFF
TGTGCCAGCAGCCTGGGGACAGCTACTGAAGCTTTCTTT
>TRBJ2-5|NA|TRBV19|NA
CASSTGTHQETQYF
TGTGCCAGTAGCACCGGGACACACCAAGAGACCCAGTACTTC
>TRBJ2-7|NA|TRBV27|NA
CASSPSSGESSYEQYF
TGTGCCAGCAGTCCCAGTTCCGGGGAGAGCTCCTACGAGCAGTACTTC
>TRBJ2-1|NA|TRBV6-5|NA
CASSSQVYNEQFF
TGTGCCAGCAGTTCACAGGTTTACAATGAGCAGTTCTTC
>TRBJ2-6|NA|TRBV9|NA
CASSVAGVASAPGANVLTF
TGTGCCAGCAGCGTAGCTGGTGTGGCGAGTGCCCCTGGGGCCAACGTCCTGACTTTC
>TRBJ2-5|TRBD2|TRBV5-6|NA
CASSLGGGRQTQYF
TGTGCCAGCAGCTTGGGGGGAGGGAGGCAGACCCAGTACTTC
>TRBJ2-3|TRBD2|TRBV2|NA
CASERREKDNSQYF
TGTGCCAGCGAGCGGCGGGAGAAGGACAATTCGCAGTATTTT
>TRBJ2-3|TRBD1|TRBV5-4|NA
CASSFKFGRGPGDTQYF
TGTGCCAGCAGCTTCAAATTTGGCAGGGGGCCAGGGGATACGCAGTATTTT
>TRBJ2-1|NA|TRBV25-1|NA
CASWDIYNEQFF
TGTGCCAGCTGGGACATATACAATGAGCAGTTCTTC
>TRBJ1-1|NA|TRBV28|NA
CASGRHLDTEAFF
TGTGCCAGCGGAAGGCATTTGGACACTGAAGCTTTCTTT
>TRBJ2-5|NA|TRBV11-1|once
CASSPVGVRETQYF
TGTGCCAGCAGCCCTGTTGGGGTACGAGAGACCCAGTACTTC
>TRBJ1-1|TRBD1|TRBV11-3|NA
CASSRDSWGTEAFF
TGTGCCAGCAGCAGGGACAGCTGGGGCACTGAAGCTTTCTTT
>TRBJ1-5|NA|TRBV6-6|NA
CASRGGRQPQHF
TGTGCCAGCAGGGGGGGTAGGCAGCCCCAGCATTTT
>TRBJ2-1|TRBD2|TRBV7-8|NA
CASSFTSGSWNEQFF
TGTGCCAGCAGCTTTACTAGCGGGAGTTGGAATGAGCAGTTCTTC
>TRBJ1-1|NA|TRBV19|NA
CASRWGGTEAFF
TGTGCCAGTAGGTGGGGTGGCACTGAAGCTTTCTTT
>TRBJ1-1|TRBD1|TRBV11-3|NA
CASSRDRDTEAFF
TGTGCCAGCAGCCGCGACAGGGACACTGAAGCTTTCTTT
>TRBJ1-4|NA|TRBV5-6|NA
CASSQPGATNEKLFF
TGTGCCAGCAGTCAGCCGGGAGCAACTAATGAAAAACTGTTTTTT
>TRBJ1-4|NA|TRBV19|NA
CASSVPVGGGEKLFF
TGTGCCAGTAGTGTCCCGGTAGGGGGAGGAGAAAAACTGTTTTTT